These 3 T cell receptor beta chains originate from one sample sequenced in a study of cytomegalovirus exposure and HLA in healthy donors. The study ran its PCR with 60 Vbeta and 13 Jbeta primers. Repertoires were generated with immunoSEQ multiplex PCR, while TCRdb's copy carries only in-frame clones and drops some. This sample has 120,000 or so clones, with roughly 80% found just once. Sequenced material: PBMCs. These receptors all come from a man under 40 in good health and CMV-seropositive.

This clone was counted a few times. The chain has TRBV6-1 and TRBJ2-1; 10 bases align to TRBD2. CDR3 length: 17 amino acids. Germline V lookup: CDR1 MNHNS, CDR2 SASEGT. V lost 3 bases to trimming and J lost 1 base; unmatched junction nucleotides: 6. CDR3 bases: TGTGCCAGCAGTGACCCGGGACTAGCGAATTCCTACAATGAGCAGTTCTTC. Translating it yields CASSDPGLANSYNEQFF.

The chain couples TRBV6-5 to TRBJ1-6; no firm D call. The ends were cut back, 5 bases at V and 7 bases at J, with 9 bases in the middle. The CDR3 runs 13 residues. Looked up from germline, CDR1 is MNHEY and CDR2 is SVGAGI. CDR3 nucleotides: TGTGCCAGCAGTGAACAGAAGAATTCACCCCTCCACTTT. Translation: CASSEQKNSPLHF.

Only a few counts were recorded for this clone. The chain links TRBV19 to TRBJ1-5; D gene unclear. This CDR3 has 14 residues. V was trimmed by 7 bases and J by 7 bases, leaving 17 bases between them. Germline V gives CDR1 LNHDA, CDR2 SQIVND (reference sequence). This CDR3 is CASTRVNSYQPQHF. In nucleotides, the CDR3 is TGTGCCAGTACTCGGGTCAACTCCTACCAGCCCCAGCATTTT.